The 29 T cell receptor beta chains below were found in one sample sequenced in a study of identical twins. One entry per CDR3 protein results from TCRdb running MiXCR on the 5' RACE reads. The sample shows 450,000 or so distinct CDR3 sequences, 14% of them seen only once. This sample also belongs to another study, concerning yellow fever vaccine responses in identical twins.

The sequenced material came from CD4+ T cells sorted from blood. The receptors here all came from a woman between 18 and 29 years old in good health.

This clonotype was observed a few times. This chain uses TRBV18 with TRBJ2-7; D ambiguous. The V gene's germline CDR1 is KGHSH and CDR2 LQKENI. The CDR3 is 14 residues long. V was shortened by 6 bases and J by 3 bases, with 15 bases between the two germline ends. The CDR3 is CASSPQSLNYEQYF. In DNA form, the CDR3 reads TGTGCCAGCTCCCCCCAATCTCTTAACTACGAGCAGTACTTC.

This chain connects TRBV24-1 to TRBJ2-5; weak D call: TRBD2 (5 bases). The V gene lost 4 bases and the J gene lost 5 bases, with 16 bases spanning the gap. Germline CDR1 KGHDR, CDR2 SFDVKD. This CDR3 is 15 amino acids long. The chain's CDR3 is CATSEAADWRETQYF. The CDR3 DNA follows: TGTGCCACCAGTGAGGCGGCGGACTGGCGGGAGACCCAGTACTTC.

The chain recombines TRBV5-6 with TRBJ2-1; 10 bases line up with TRBD2. CDR1 and CDR2 (germline): SGHDT, YYEEEE. Trimming cost V 2 bases and J 6 bases; bases outside gene matches: 5. The CDR3 is 15 residues long. CDR3 sequence reads: CASSFGLAGVNEQFF. The CDR3 bases are TGTGCCAGCAGCTTTGGTCTAGCGGGAGTCAATGAGCAGTTCTTC.

This chain uses TRBV7-2 with TRBJ2-7; D might be TRBD2 (5 bases). V was shortened by 5 bases and J by 6 bases, with 17 bases between the two germline ends. CDR3 size: 14 residues. Germline V gene sequence: CDR1 SGHTA, CDR2 FQGNSA. Written as DNA, the CDR3 is TGTGCCAGCAGCCCTTACGCGAGCGAGGGCGAGCAGTACTTC. Protein: CASSPYASEGEQYF.

The chain couples TRBV3-1 to TRBJ2-1; the D gene is possibly TRBD1 (5 bases). The CDR3 sequence is 12 residues long. Trimming stripped 5 bases from V and 10 bases from J, with 12 bases between. Germline CDR1 reads LGHDT; CDR2 reads YNNKEL (reference sequence). This CDR3 is CASSFQSGEQFF. DNA for the CDR3: TGTGCCAGCAGCTTTCAATCAGGGGAGCAGTTCTTC.

This clonotype was counted between two and nine times. The chain recombines TRBV20-1 with TRBJ2-6, with 9 bases that match TRBD1. The CDR3 contains 17 residues. V shed 6 bases, J shed 1 base, and the junction held 10 bases outside the gene matches. Germline CDR1 reads DFQATT; CDR2 reads SNEGSKA (reference sequence). CDR3 bases: TGCAGTGCATCACCCGGGACAGGGAGATCTGGGGCCAACGTCCTGACTTTC. Its protein is CSASPGTGRSGANVLTF.

This clonotype was observed a few times. The chain uses TRBV19 and TRBJ2-2, with 8 positions matching TRBD1. The CDR3 loop spans 16 amino acids. J lost 1 base, V lost 3 bases, and 4 bases had no gene match. Germline values: CDR1 LNHDA, CDR2 SQIVND (reference sequence). The CDR3 nucleotides are TGTGCCAGTAGTATCCCAGGGGGCGGGAACACCGGGGAGCTGTTTTTT. Translating gives CASSIPGGGNTGELFF.

This clonotype has only a few counts. The chain recombines TRBV20-1 with TRBJ2-1, with TRBD1 matching 11 bases. This CDR3 has 14 amino acids. Trimming cost V 6 bases and J 7 bases; bases outside gene matches: 8. CDR1 is DFQATT, CDR2 SNEGSKA, per germline (reference sequence). The CDR3 DNA sequence: TGCAGTGCAAGGACAGGGGGCATGGGGAATGAGCAGTTCTTC. Its protein is CSARTGGMGNEQFF.

This clonotype has ten or more counts. A junction end diverges from the germline sequence, so it may reflect a read error. J is TRBJ2-2 and V is TRBV5-1; D remains unclear. CDR1 and CDR2 from the germline V gene are SGHRS and YFSETQ. This CDR3 is built from 13 residues. The CDR3 spells CASSLRNTGELFF. Written as DNA, the CDR3 is TGTGCCAGCAGTTTAAGGAACACCGGGGAGCTGTTTTTT.

CDR3 sequence: CASSLIPPSGLASYEQYF. The CDR3 DNA reads TGTGCCAGCAGCTTAATCCCCCCCTCGGGACTAGCTTCCTACGAGCAGTACTTC. This chain connects TRBV7-6 to TRBJ2-7; TRBD2 agrees at 9 bases. V lost 2 bases, J lost 1 base, and 12 bases stayed unmatched. CDR1 SGHVS and CDR2 FNYEAQ come from the germline V gene. CDR3 length equals 18 residues.

This clonotype has just a few counts. The V and J genes are TRBV27 and TRBJ2-2, with D perhaps matching TRBD1 or TRBD2 (6 bases each). CDR3 length equals 14 residues. CDR1 MNHEY and CDR2 SMNVEV come from the germline V gene (reference sequence). With 8 bases removed from V and 5 bases from J, the gap between germline ends came to 15 bases. The CDR3 DNA reads as TGTGCCAGCGGGGGGCAGGGAGTAACCGGGGAGCTGTTTTTT. Amino acids: CASGGQGVTGELFF.

This clonotype was detected only a few times. The V call is TRBV19, the J call TRBJ2-5; TRBD2 might be the D (5 bases). Germline CDR1 reads LNHDA; CDR2 reads SQIVND (reference sequence). Trimming removed 7 bases from V and 6 bases from J, with 12 bases in between. The CDR3 has 12 amino acids. DNA for the CDR3: TGTGCCAGTATGGACCGGGGAAAGACCCAGTACTTC. Its protein product is CASMDRGKTQYF.

This rearrangement joins TRBV7-2 to TRBJ2-5; 8 positions match TRBD1. Germline V gives CDR1 SGHTA, CDR2 FQGNSA. The CDR3 is 15 amino acids. J gave up 3 bases and V 5 bases, and 8 bases lay outside the gene matches. CDR3 in amino acids: CASSPQTGEKETQYF. The CDR3 DNA is TGTGCCAGCAGCCCACAGACAGGGGAGAAAGAGACCCAGTACTTC. The whole variable domain, filled in from reference TRBV7-2 and TRBJ2-5, reads GAGVSQSPSNKVTEKGKDVELRCDPISGHTALYWYRQSLGQGLEFLIYFQGNSAPDKSGLPSDRFSAERTGGSVSTLTIQRTQQEDSAVYLCASSPQTGEKETQYFGPGTRLLVL.

In its sample, this clonotype was seen many times. The gene calls are TRBV29-1 and TRBJ1-1; D gene unclear. Germline CDR1 SQVTM, CDR2 ANQGSEA. The CDR3 consists of 13 residues. The ends were cut back, 6 bases at V and 5 bases at J, with 16 bases in the middle. CDR3 region: CSVCHGPETEAFF. The DNA for the CDR3 is TGCAGCGTATGTCACGGACCCGAGACTGAAGCTTTCTTT. Supplemented by reference TRBV29-1 and TRBJ1-1, the full variable domain reads SAVISQKPSRDICQRGTSLTIQCQVDSQVTMMFWYRQQPGQSLTLIATANQGSEATYESGFVIDKFPISRPNLTFSTLTVSNMSPEDSSIYLCSVCHGPETEAFFGQGTRLTVV.

This clonotype was picked up a small number of times. The chain couples TRBV6-1 to TRBJ2-3; 8 nucleotides match TRBD2. The length of the CDR3 is 15 residues. The V and J ends lost 3 bases and 0 bases, in that order; junction bases with no gene match: 2. CDR1 is MNHNS and CDR2 is SASEGT in the germline V gene. CDR3 region: CASSDSGASTDTQYF. The CDR3 DNA sequence: TGTGCCAGCAGTGATAGCGGGGCTAGCACAGATACGCAGTATTTT.

This clonotype was seen only a few times. This chain joins TRBV2 and TRBJ2-7; perhaps TRBD2 as D (6 bases). The CDR3 has 14 residues. CDR1 is SNHLY, CDR2 FYNNEI, per germline. Trimming left V 2 bases short and J 7 bases short, with 15 bases between. The CDR3 coding sequence is TGTGCCAGCAGTGAACGGAGGACGGGGAGGGAGCAGTACTTC. Protein sequence: CASSERRTGREQYF.

This clonotype was picked up a small number of times. This chain uses TRBV29-1 with TRBJ2-3; 9 bases line up with TRBD2. Germline CDR1 reads SQVTM; CDR2 reads ANQGSEA. With 0 bases clipped from V and 15 bases from J, the junction kept 7 bases outside the gene matches. The CDR3 covers 12 residues. CDR3 loop: CSVEDLAGGKYF. Written as DNA, the CDR3 is TGCAGCGTTGAAGATCTGGCGGGGGGGAAATATTTT.

The chain joins TRBV14 to TRBJ1-2; perhaps TRBD1 as D (6 bases). The CDR3 sequence is 15 residues long. The V end lost 4 bases, the J end lost 7 bases, and 19 bases lay between the germline ends. Per the germline V gene, CDR1 is SGHDN and CDR2 is FVKESK. This CDR3 is CASSPPSLDRSGYTF. As DNA, the CDR3 is TGTGCCAGCAGCCCCCCATCCCTCGACAGGAGTGGCTACACCTTC.

This clonotype has more than one count but fewer than ten. The chain links TRBV12-3 or TRBV12-4 to TRBJ2-7; no firm D call. CDR3 size: 14 residues. Trimming removed 5 bases from V and 5 bases from J, with 16 bases in between. In nucleotides, the CDR3 is TGTGCCAGCAGTCCTTGGCAGGAATCCAACGAGCAGTACTTC. Amino acids: CASSPWQESNEQYF.

This clonotype was detected many times. V is TRBV7-2 and J is TRBJ1-5; possibly TRBD1 for D (5 bases). Trimming shortened V by 7 bases and J by 5 bases, and 15 bases separated the two germline ends. CDR3 length: 14 amino acids. Looked up from germline, CDR1 is SGHTA and CDR2 is FQGNSA. DNA for the CDR3: TGTGCCAGCACCTCGGGGGGAACTGATCAGCCCCAGCATTTT. Protein: CASTSGGTDQPQHF.

The chain combines TRBV10-1 with TRBJ2-1; tentative D call: TRBD2 (6 bases). Germline CDR1 is WNHNN and CDR2 is SYGVQD (reference sequence). Deletions cut 5 bases from V and 1 base from J, with 21 bases between. The CDR3 sequence is 18 residues long. CDR3 nucleotide sequence: TGCGCCAGCAGTTCTGGGGCGCTGGGGAGCGGGTCCTACAATGAGCAGTTCTTC. Amino acid sequence: CASSSGALGSGSYNEQFF.

This clonotype appeared many times. The rearrangement joins TRBV29-1 to TRBJ2-3; unclear D gene. Germline lookup yields CDR1 SQVTM and CDR2 ANQGSEA. The CDR3 has 11 amino acids. V was pared by 2 bases and J by 8 bases, with 8 bases between. CDR3 nucleotides: TGCAGCGTTGAATGGGCCGGTACGCAGTATTTT. Translating it yields CSVEWAGTQYF.

The chain uses TRBV29-1 and TRBJ1-2, with D possibly being TRBD1 (5 bases). Germline values: CDR1 SQVTM, CDR2 ANQGSEA. Trimming removed 4 bases from V and 6 bases from J, with 12 bases in between. The CDR3 has 12 residues. In DNA, the CDR3 is TGCAGCGTTGTCACAGGTTGGGATGGCTACACCTTC. This sequence encodes CSVVTGWDGYTF.

This clonotype came up many times. The chain links TRBV14 to TRBJ2-7, with a tentative D call TRBD1 (5 bases). The V and J ends lost 2 bases and 6 bases respectively, with 17 bases between them. From germline, CDR1 is SGHDN and CDR2 FVKESK. This CDR3 is 15 amino acids long. CDR3 protein: CASSQQPGPQSEQYF. In DNA form, the CDR3 reads TGTGCCAGCAGCCAACAACCAGGGCCCCAATCCGAGCAGTACTTC. Complete variable domain (other parts from reference TRBV14 and TRBJ2-7): EAGVTQFPSHSVIEKGQTVTLRCDPISGHDNLYWYRRVMGKEIKFLLHFVKESKQDESGMPNNRFLAERTGGTYSTLKVQPAELEDSGVYFCASSQQPGPQSEQYFGPGTRLTVT.

The V gene is TRBV15, the J gene TRBJ2-3; no clear D gene. The CDR3 has 13 residues. Trimming removed 1 base from V and 5 bases from J, with 7 bases in between. Germline loops: CDR1 LNHNV, CDR2 YYDKDF (reference sequence). The CDR3: CATSRGGLDTQYF. The CDR3 DNA reads TGTGCCACCAGCAGAGGAGGTTTAGATACGCAGTATTTT.

V usage is TRBV20-1 and J usage is TRBJ1-1; 7 bases are a match to TRBD1. The CDR3 is 13 amino acids. After removal of 5 bases from V and 4 bases from J, the junction contained 7 bases not matched to a gene. The germline CDR1 and CDR2 sequences are DFQATT and SNEGSKA (reference sequence). CDR3 loop: CSAPHPGGTEAFF. CDR3 sequence (DNA): TGCAGTGCTCCACATCCAGGGGGCACTGAAGCTTTCTTT.

The V gene is TRBV28, the J gene TRBJ2-7; TRBD2 agrees at 12 bases. CDR3 size: 15 residues. V dropped 5 bases and J dropped 3; count of bases not matched to a gene: 5. In germline, CDR1 is MDHEN, CDR2 SYDVKM. CDR3 amino acids: CASSRTSGNNYEQYF. The CDR3 bases are TGTGCCAGCAGTCGGACTAGCGGGAACAACTACGAGCAGTACTTC.

This clonotype has a handful of counts. The chain joins TRBV7-8 to TRBJ2-7; D is unresolved. Germline CDR1 SGHVS, CDR2 FQNEAQ. Trimming left V 1 base short and J 7 bases short, with 11 bases between. This CDR3 spans 13 amino acids. CDR3: CASSLDASLEQYF. CDR3 sequence (DNA): TGTGCCAGCAGCTTAGACGCCAGCTTGGAGCAGTACTTC.

This clonotype was counted only a few times. The chain employs TRBV10-3 and TRBJ1-6; perhaps TRBD1 as D (5 bases). V was clipped by 2 bases and J by 10 bases, with 12 bases between them. The CDR3 covers 14 residues. Germline V gene data show CDR1 as ENHRY and CDR2 as SYGVKD. The CDR3 region is CAISERGGESPLHF. The CDR3 nucleotides are TGTGCCATCAGTGAGAGGGGAGGGGAATCACCCCTCCACTTT.